The 27 T cell receptor beta chains reported below all come from one sample, sequenced in a study of blood T cell repertoires in COVID-19 (dated by TCRdb to between 2020 and 2021). The method behind the library was the immunoSEQ multiplex PCR assay. Not all clones reach the TCRdb copy of this immuneACCESS table, which keeps in-frame sequences only. Checked studies attribute under half of the gap to unresolved V genes and leave the rest unexplained. The sample includes 70,000 or so clones, with 80% to 90% observed a single time. The top ten clonotypes cover 29% of the sample. The specimen was peripheral blood. Receptors originate from a woman aged 80 or over with active or convalescent COVID-19.

The CDR3 DNA follows: TGTGCCAGCAGCCGGGACACCTGGTCTGATCAGCCCCAGCATTTT. This translates into CASSRDTWSDQPQHF. This chain uses TRBV11-2 with TRBJ1-5; weak D call: TRBD1 (6 bases). V was shortened by 5 bases and J by 5 bases, with 16 bases between the two germline ends. The length of the CDR3 is 15 residues. The germline CDR1 and CDR2 sequences are SGHAT and FQNNGV. Full variable domain (remainder filled in from reference TRBV11-2 and TRBJ1-5): EAGVAQSPRYKIIEKRQSVAFWCNPISGHATLYWYQQILGQGPKLLIQFQNNGVVDDSQLPKDRFSAERLKGVDSTLKIQPAKLEDSAVYLCASSRDTWSDQPQHFGDGTRLSIL.

For the CDR3, the DNA is TGCGCCAGCAGCTCCACGTGGGACACCCTCTATGGCTACACCTTC. Protein sequence: CASSSTWDTLYGYTF. This chain uses TRBV5-1 with TRBJ1-2; tentatively, D is TRBD1 (6 bases). The germline CDR1 and CDR2 sequences are SGHRS and YFSETQ. V lost 3 bases and J 4 bases, leaving 16 bases between the germline ends. CDR3 length: 15 amino acids.

This rearrangement joins TRBV5-1 to TRBJ2-5; no clear D gene. Germline V gene lookup returns CDR1 SGHRS and CDR2 YFSETQ. V was pared by 7 bases and J by 4 bases, with 8 bases between. CDR3 length: 11 residues. CDR3 sequence (DNA): TGCGCCAGCCGCCAGGCAGAGACCCAGTACTTC. It specifies CASRQAETQYF.

The chain recombines TRBV28 with TRBJ1-4; no definite D call. V was clipped by 10 bases and J by 3 bases, with 6 bases between them. The CDR3 loop spans 11 amino acids. The germline V gene has CDR1 MDHEN and CDR2 SYDVKM. CDR3 in amino acids: CAILANEKLFF. Written as DNA, the CDR3 is TGTGCCATACTTGCTAATGAAAAACTGTTTTTT.

V is TRBV28 and J is TRBJ1-1; 8 bases agree with TRBD1. In germline, CDR1 is MDHEN, CDR2 SYDVKM. J lost 1 base, V lost 3 bases, and 1 base had no gene match. The CDR3 covers 14 residues. The CDR3 DNA follows: TGTGCCAGCAGTTTCGGACAGGGGAACACTGAAGCTTTCTTT. Translated, it gives CASSFGQGNTEAFF. Looking up the rest from reference TRBV28 and TRBJ1-1 gives the full variable domain: DVKVTQSSRYLVKRTGEKVFLECVQDMDHENMFWYRQDPGLGLRLIYFSYDVKMKEKGDIPEGYSVSREKKERFSLILESASTNQTSMYLCASSFGQGNTEAFFGQGTRLTVV.

The chain joins TRBV6-1 to TRBJ1-6; D possibly corresponds to TRBD1 (5 bases). There are 13 residues in the CDR3. In germline, CDR1 is MNHNS, CDR2 SASEGT. Trimming took 3 bases from V and 19 from J, leaving 19 bases between them. The CDR3 sequence: CASSEGQPMEMHF. The CDR3 DNA reads TGTGCCAGCAGTGAGGGGCAGCCCATGGAAATGCACTTT.

The chain carries TRBV19 and TRBJ1-6; D gene ambiguous. The CDR3 totals 14 residues. V was cut by 8 bases and J by 6 bases, with 14 bases left in between. Germline V gene data show CDR1 as LNHDA and CDR2 as SQIVND (reference sequence). The CDR3 DNA follows: TGTGCCAGTCAGTATCGGGAAGGTAATTCACCCCTCCACTTT. Encoded protein: CASQYREGNSPLHF.

This chain joins TRBV6-6 and TRBJ1-2; 8 bases are a match to TRBD1. Germline lookup yields CDR1 MNHNY and CDR2 SVGAGI (reference sequence). CDR3 length: 15 residues. After removal of 0 bases from V and 5 bases from J, the junction contained 5 bases not matched to a gene. As DNA, the CDR3 is TGTGCCAGCAGTTACTCGCCACGGACAGGGTATGGCTACACCTTC. Translating it yields CASSYSPRTGYGYTF.

The chain recombines TRBV4-3 with TRBJ1-1; the D gene is possibly TRBD1 (6 bases). V was trimmed by 1 base and J by 11 bases, leaving 14 bases between them. Germline V gene sequence: CDR1 LGHNA, CDR2 YSLEER. CDR3 length: 13 amino acids. Here the CDR3 DNA reads TGCGCCAGCAGCCAAGGGAGGTCAGGGGACGCTTTCTTT. The encoded protein is CASSQGRSGDAFF.

V is TRBV29-1 and J is TRBJ1-2; TRBD1 aligns across 9 bases. V shed 7 bases and J 4 bases; nucleotides not matched to a gene: 7. This CDR3 is built from 13 residues. The V gene's germline CDR1 is SQVTM and CDR2 ANQGSEA. The CDR3 DNA reads TGCAGCGCCGTACAGGGGGCGGGCTATGGCTACACCTTC. It specifies CSAVQGAGYGYTF.

This chain joins TRBV9 and TRBJ1-1; tentatively, D is TRBD1 (5 bases). Germline loops: CDR1 SGDLS, CDR2 YYNGEE. Trimming pared 5 bases from V and 1 base from J, leaving 18 bases between. The CDR3 contains 16 residues. This chain's CDR3 is CASSSGQGFRNTEAFF. CDR3 nucleotide sequence: TGTGCCAGCAGTTCAGGGCAGGGCTTCAGGAACACTGAAGCTTTCTTT.

The V gene is TRBV27, the J gene TRBJ1-2; D is perhaps TRBD1 (6 bases). The V gene's germline CDR1 is MNHEY and CDR2 SMNVEV (reference sequence). This CDR3 is 16 amino acids long. V lost 7 bases and J 6 bases, leaving 24 bases between the germline ends. The CDR3 is CASTELGGGPGNGYTF. CDR3 nucleotides: TGTGCCAGCACAGAGCTGGGAGGGGGGCCCGGAAATGGCTACACCTTC.

The CDR3 loop reads CASSLAGGSYEQYF. The CDR3 DNA is TGTGCCAGCAGCTTGGCGGGGGGATCCTACGAGCAGTACTTC. The chain employs TRBV5-8 and TRBJ2-7; TRBD2 agrees at 7 bases. Unmatched junction bases numbered 1, after V lost 0 bases and J lost 1 base. Germline CDR1 SGHTS, CDR2 YDEGEE. This CDR3 region has 14 residues.

This clone was observed a handful of times. V and J are TRBV29-1 and TRBJ2-7; tentative D call: TRBD1 (5 bases). CDR3 length equals 13 residues. Trimming removed 2 bases at V and 3 bases at J, with 11 bases between. CDR1 is SQVTM and CDR2 is ANQGSEA in the germline V gene. The DNA for the CDR3 is TGCAGCGTTGAAACCGACAGAAACTACGAGCAGTACTTC. Its translation is CSVETDRNYEQYF.

This clone was seen a few times. The chain links TRBV3-1 (or the pseudogene TRBV3-2) to TRBJ1-6; possibly TRBD1 for D (5 bases). V was shortened by 0 bases and J by 7 bases, with 13 bases between the two germline ends. The CDR3 runs to 16 residues. Germline loops: CDR1 LGHDT, CDR2 YNNKEL (reference sequence). CDR3 loop: CASSQDLGEGNSPLHF. The CDR3 DNA reads as TGTGCCAGCAGCCAAGATCTGGGGGAGGGAAATTCACCCCTCCACTTT.

This clone was observed a single time. CDR3 amino acids: CASSQVGGNEQYF. CDR3 in DNA: TGCGCCAGCAGCCAAGTCGGGGGAAACGAGCAGTACTTC. V and J are TRBV4-1 and TRBJ2-7, with D possibly matching TRBD2 (6 bases). The ends were cut back, 1 base at V and 5 bases at J, with 9 bases in the middle. CDR1 is MGHRA, CDR2 YSYEKL, per germline. This CDR3 has 13 residues.

The chain joins TRBV5-1 to TRBJ2-2; no clear D gene. The CDR3 contains 14 residues. Germline V lookup: CDR1 SGHRS, CDR2 YFSETQ. Trimming left V 0 bases short and J 6 bases short, with 9 bases between. The CDR3 loop reads CASSLAGVAGELFF. Here the CDR3 DNA reads TGCGCCAGCAGCTTGGCGGGTGTGGCCGGGGAGCTGTTTTTT.

The chain has TRBV19 and TRBJ1-5, with unresolved D. The germline V gene encodes CDR1 LNHDA and CDR2 SQIVND (reference sequence). This CDR3 contains 13 residues. The V and J ends lost 6 bases and 4 bases respectively, with 10 bases between them. The DNA for the CDR3 is TGTGCCAGTAGCCCAACAGAGAATCAGCCCCAGCATTTT. This translates into CASSPTENQPQHF.

V is TRBV11-2 and J is TRBJ1-3; no firm D call. V was shortened by 5 bases and J by 1 base, with 12 bases between the two germline ends. Germline CDR1 SGHAT, CDR2 FQNNGV. CDR3 length equals 15 residues. CDR3 protein: CASSQASGSGNTIYF. The DNA for the CDR3 is TGTGCCAGCAGCCAAGCCTCGGGGTCTGGAAACACCATATATTTT.

This clone was observed a handful of times. V is TRBV2 and J is TRBJ2-2; 8 bases agree with TRBD2. The CDR3 spans 15 residues. The V gene's germline CDR1 is SNHLY and CDR2 FYNNEI. V gave up 4 bases and J gave up 7 bases; unmatched junction bases: 8. CDR3 DNA sequence: TGTGCCAGCAGTGTCTACGGGGGGGCTAACGGGGAGCTGTTTTTT. This codes for CASSVYGGANGELFF.

The chain carries TRBV5-1 and TRBJ1-2; TRBD1 aligns across 8 bases. From germline, CDR1 is SGHRS and CDR2 YFSETQ. The CDR3 covers 13 residues. V lost 3 bases to trimming and J lost 8 bases; unmatched junction nucleotides: 6. CDR3 amino acids: CASSSLQGEGYTF. The CDR3 nucleotides read TGCGCCAGCAGCTCGCTACAGGGGGAGGGCTACACCTTC.

The chain combines TRBV4-3 with TRBJ2-2, with D unresolved. V was clipped by 0 bases and J by 6 bases, with 14 bases between them. This CDR3 is built from 16 residues. Germline assignment: CDR1 LGHNA and CDR2 YSLEER. In nucleotides, the CDR3 is TGCGCCAGCAGCCAAGAAGTCCGGTTGATGGCCGGGGAGCTGTTTTTT. This encodes CASSQEVRLMAGELFF.

The chain couples TRBV9 to TRBJ2-5, with 8 bases lining up with TRBD2. After removal of 0 bases from V and 7 bases from J, the junction contained 5 bases not matched to a gene. Germline V gives CDR1 SGDLS, CDR2 YYNGEE. There are 14 residues in the CDR3. As DNA, the CDR3 is TGTGCCAGCAGCGTAGAAGGGGCGGGAGGGACCCAGTACTTC. Translated: CASSVEGAGGTQYF. Full variable domain (outside the CDR3, taken from reference TRBV9 and TRBJ2-5): DSGVTQTPKHLITATGQRVTLRCSPRSGDLSVYWYQQSLDQGLQFLIQYYNGEERAKGNILERFSAQQFPDLHSELNLSSLELGDSALYFCASSVEGAGGTQYFGPGTRLLVL.

The V and J genes are TRBV30 and TRBJ1-2, with D tentatively TRBD1 (5 bases). The CDR3 is 14 amino acids. Trimming cost V 6 bases and J 0 bases, with 14 bases left between them. From germline, CDR1 is GTSNPN and CDR2 SVGIG (reference sequence). CDR3 DNA: TGTGCCTGTGATGTAACAGGAGCTAACTATGGCTACACCTTC. Protein: CACDVTGANYGYTF.

The gene calls are TRBV19 and TRBJ1-6; the match to TRBD1 covers 10 bases. Looked up from germline, CDR1 is LNHDA and CDR2 is SQIVND (reference sequence). After removal of 7 bases from V and 8 bases from J, the junction contained 8 bases not matched to a gene. The CDR3 is made up of 15 amino acids. The CDR3 bases are TGTGCCAGTACGGCAGGGACAGGGGTTCATTCACCCCTCCACTTT. This codes for CASTAGTGVHSPLHF.

V and J are TRBV9 and TRBJ2-1; D ambiguous. The length of the CDR3 is 13 residues. Trimming took 1 base from V and 4 from J, leaving 6 bases between them. Germline V gene data show CDR1 as SGDLS and CDR2 as YYNGEE. The CDR3 DNA is TGTGCCAGCAGCGTAAGCGCATACAATGAGCAGTTCTTC. Its translation: CASSVSAYNEQFF.

This chain uses TRBV19 with TRBJ2-3; TRBD2 is a possible D gene (7 bases). The V gene lost 11 bases and the J gene lost 4 bases, with 19 bases spanning the gap. The V gene's germline CDR1 is LNHDA and CDR2 SQIVND (reference sequence). The CDR3 extends over 14 amino acids. The CDR3: CASRGGVGADTQYF. Here the CDR3 DNA reads TGTGCCTCTAGAGGGGGGGTTGGTGCAGATACGCAGTATTTT.